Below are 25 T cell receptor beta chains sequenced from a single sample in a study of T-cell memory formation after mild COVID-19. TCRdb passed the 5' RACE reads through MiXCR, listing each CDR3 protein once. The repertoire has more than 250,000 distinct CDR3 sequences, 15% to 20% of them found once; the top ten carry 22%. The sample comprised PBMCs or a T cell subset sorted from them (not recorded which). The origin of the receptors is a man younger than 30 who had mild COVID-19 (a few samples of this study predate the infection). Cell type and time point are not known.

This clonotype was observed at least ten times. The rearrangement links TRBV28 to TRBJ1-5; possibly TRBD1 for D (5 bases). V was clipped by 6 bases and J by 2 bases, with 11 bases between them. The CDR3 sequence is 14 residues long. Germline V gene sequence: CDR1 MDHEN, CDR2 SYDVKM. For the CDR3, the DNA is TGTGCCAGCAGCCGGGGACGGCGCAATCAGCCCCAGCATTTT. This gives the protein CASSRGRRNQPQHF.

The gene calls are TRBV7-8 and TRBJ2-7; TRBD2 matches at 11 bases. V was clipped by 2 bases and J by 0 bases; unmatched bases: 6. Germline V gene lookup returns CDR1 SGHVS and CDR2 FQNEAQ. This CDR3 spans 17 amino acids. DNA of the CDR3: TGTGCCAGCAGCTTACCAGTAGCGGGGGGGCCCTCCTACGAGCAGTACGTC. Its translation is CASSLPVAGGPSYEQYV.

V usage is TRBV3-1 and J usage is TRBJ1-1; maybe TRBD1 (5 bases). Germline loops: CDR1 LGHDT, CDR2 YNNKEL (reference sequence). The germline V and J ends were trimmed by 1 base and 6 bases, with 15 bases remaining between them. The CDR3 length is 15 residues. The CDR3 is CASSQAGTGSAEAFF. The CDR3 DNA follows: TGTGCCAGCAGCCAAGCAGGGACGGGCAGCGCTGAAGCTTTCTTT.

CDR3 bases: TGTGCCAGCAGCTTACCTGGGGTTGGGCAGTTCTTC. Amino acids: CASSLPGVGQFF. The chain carries TRBV11-1 and TRBJ2-1, with no clear D. This CDR3 is built from 12 residues. The germline V gene encodes CDR1 SGHAT and CDR2 FQDESV (reference sequence). V shed 2 bases and J shed 12 bases, with 11 bases lying between them.

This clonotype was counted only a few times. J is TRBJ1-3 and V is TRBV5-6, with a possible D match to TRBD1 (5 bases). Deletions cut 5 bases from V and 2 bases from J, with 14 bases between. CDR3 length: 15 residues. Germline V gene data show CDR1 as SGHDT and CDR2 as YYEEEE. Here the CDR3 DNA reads TGTGCCAGCAGTCGCGGGGGATGGGCTGGAAACACCATATATTTT. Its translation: CASSRGGWAGNTIYF.

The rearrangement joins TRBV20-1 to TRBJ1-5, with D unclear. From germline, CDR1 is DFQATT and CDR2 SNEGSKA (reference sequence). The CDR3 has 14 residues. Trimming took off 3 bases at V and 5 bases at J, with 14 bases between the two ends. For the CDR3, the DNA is TGCAGTGCTAGGGGTCGAGGACTAGATCAGCCCCAGCATTTT. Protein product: CSARGRGLDQPQHF.

The CDR3 DNA reads as TGCAGTGCTAGGCGGGACCACAATGAGCAGTTCTTC. Translation gives CSARRDHNEQFF. The genes are TRBV20-1 and TRBJ2-1, with a possible D match to TRBD2 (6 bases). The germline V gene has CDR1 DFQATT and CDR2 SNEGSKA (reference sequence). This CDR3 region has 12 residues. V was shortened by 3 bases and J by 5 bases, with 8 bases between the two germline ends.

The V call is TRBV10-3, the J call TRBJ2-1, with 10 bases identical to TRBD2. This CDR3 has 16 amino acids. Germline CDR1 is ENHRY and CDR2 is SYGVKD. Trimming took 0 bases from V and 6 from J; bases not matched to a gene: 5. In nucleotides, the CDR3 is TGTGCCATCAGTGAGTCATACAGCGGGGGGGCCAATGAGCAGTTCTTC. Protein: CAISESYSGGANEQFF.

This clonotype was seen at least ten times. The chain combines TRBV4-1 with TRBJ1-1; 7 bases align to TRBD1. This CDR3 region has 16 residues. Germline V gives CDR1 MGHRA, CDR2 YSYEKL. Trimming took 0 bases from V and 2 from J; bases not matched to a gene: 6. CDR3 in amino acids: CASSQDPGGANTEAFF. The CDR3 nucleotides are TGCGCCAGCAGCCAAGACCCAGGGGGAGCAAACACTGAAGCTTTCTTT.

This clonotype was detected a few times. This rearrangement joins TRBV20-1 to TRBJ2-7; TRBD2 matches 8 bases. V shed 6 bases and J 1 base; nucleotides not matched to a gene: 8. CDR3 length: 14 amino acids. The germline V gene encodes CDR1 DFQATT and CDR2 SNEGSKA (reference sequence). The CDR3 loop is CSALPGGGSYEQYV. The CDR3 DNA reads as TGCAGTGCCCTTCCGGGGGGGGGGTCCTACGAGCAGTACGTC.

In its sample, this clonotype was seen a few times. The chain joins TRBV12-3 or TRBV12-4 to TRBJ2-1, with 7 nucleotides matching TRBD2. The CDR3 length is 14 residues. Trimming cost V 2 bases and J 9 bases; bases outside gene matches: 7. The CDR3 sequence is CASSLSGLGSEQFF. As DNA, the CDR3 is TGTGCCAGCAGTTTATCCGGACTAGGTAGTGAGCAGTTCTTC.

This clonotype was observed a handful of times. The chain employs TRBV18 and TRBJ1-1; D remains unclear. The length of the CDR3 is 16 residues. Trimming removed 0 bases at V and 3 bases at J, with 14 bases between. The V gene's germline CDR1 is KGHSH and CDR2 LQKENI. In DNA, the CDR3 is TGTGCCAGCTCACCACCGAGTTCCGGCCGTCACACTGAAGCTTTCTTT. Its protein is CASSPPSSGRHTEAFF. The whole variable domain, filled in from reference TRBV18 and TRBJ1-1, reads NAGVMQNPRHLVRRRGQEARLRCSPMKGHSHVYWYRQLPEEGLKFMVYLQKENIIDESGMPKERFSAEFPKEGPSILRIQQVVRGDSAAYFCASSPPSSGRHTEAFFGQGTRLTVV.

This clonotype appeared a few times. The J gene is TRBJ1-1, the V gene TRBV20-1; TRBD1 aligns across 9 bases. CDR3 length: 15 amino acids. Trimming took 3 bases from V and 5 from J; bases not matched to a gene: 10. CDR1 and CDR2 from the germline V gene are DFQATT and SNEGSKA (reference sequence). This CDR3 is CSASQTGGRLTEAFF. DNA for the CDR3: TGCAGTGCTAGTCAGACAGGGGGAAGGTTGACTGAAGCTTTCTTT.

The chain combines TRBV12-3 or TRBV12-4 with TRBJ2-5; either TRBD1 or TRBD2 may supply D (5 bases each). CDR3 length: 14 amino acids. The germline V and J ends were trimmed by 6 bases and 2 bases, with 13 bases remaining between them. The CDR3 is CASSSSWGQETQYF. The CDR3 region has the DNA TGTGCCAGCAGCTCCTCCTGGGGGCAAGAGACCCAGTACTTC.

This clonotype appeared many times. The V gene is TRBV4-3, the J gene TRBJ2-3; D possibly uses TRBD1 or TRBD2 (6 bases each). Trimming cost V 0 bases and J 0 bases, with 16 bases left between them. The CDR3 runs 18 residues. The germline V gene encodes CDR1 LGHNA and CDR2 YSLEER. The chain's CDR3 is CASSQDLLTGASTDTQYF. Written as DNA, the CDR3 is TGCGCCAGCAGCCAAGATCTGCTTACGGGGGCTAGCACAGATACGCAGTATTTT.

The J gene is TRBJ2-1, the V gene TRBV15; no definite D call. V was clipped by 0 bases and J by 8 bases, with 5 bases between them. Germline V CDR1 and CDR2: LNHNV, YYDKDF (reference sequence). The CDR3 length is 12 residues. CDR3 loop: CATSRDSDEQFF. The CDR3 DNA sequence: TGTGCCACCAGCAGAGATTCGGATGAGCAGTTCTTC.

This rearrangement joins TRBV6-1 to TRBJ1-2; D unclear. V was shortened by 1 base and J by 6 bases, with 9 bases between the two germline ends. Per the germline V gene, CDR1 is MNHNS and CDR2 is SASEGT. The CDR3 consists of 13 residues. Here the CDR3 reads CASSEGAVNGYTF. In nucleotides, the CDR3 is TGTGCCAGCAGTGAAGGGGCGGTGAATGGCTACACCTTC.

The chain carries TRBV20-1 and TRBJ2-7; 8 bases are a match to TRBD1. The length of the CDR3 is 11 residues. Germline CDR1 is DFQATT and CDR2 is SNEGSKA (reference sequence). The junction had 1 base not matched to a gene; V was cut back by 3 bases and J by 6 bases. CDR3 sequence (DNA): TGCAGTGCTAGCAGGGGGCGCGAGCAGTACGTC. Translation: CSASRGREQYV.

The CDR3 protein is CASSLRGEGGQPQHF. In DNA, the CDR3 is TGTGCCAGCAGTTTACGGGGGGAAGGAGGTCAGCCCCAGCATTTT. The chain uses TRBV12-3 or TRBV12-4 and TRBJ1-5, with D perhaps matching TRBD1 (5 bases). V gave up 2 bases and J gave up 6 bases, with 14 bases separating them. This CDR3 has 15 amino acids.

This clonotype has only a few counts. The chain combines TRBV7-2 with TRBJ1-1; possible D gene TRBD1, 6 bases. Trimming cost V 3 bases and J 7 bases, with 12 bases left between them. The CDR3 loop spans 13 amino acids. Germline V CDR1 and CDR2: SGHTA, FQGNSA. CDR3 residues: CASSLRGQLEAFF. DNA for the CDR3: TGTGCCAGCAGCTTGAGAGGACAGCTTGAAGCTTTCTTT.

For the CDR3, the DNA is TGCAGTGCTAGAGATGGGACAGCTGAAGCTTTCTTT. It specifies CSARDGTAEAFF. V usage is TRBV20-1 and J usage is TRBJ1-1; 7 bases map to TRBD1. This CDR3 has 12 amino acids. The V and J ends lost 0 bases and 6 bases, in that order; junction bases with no gene match: 1. Germline-derived CDR1 and CDR2 are DFQATT and SNEGSKA (reference sequence).

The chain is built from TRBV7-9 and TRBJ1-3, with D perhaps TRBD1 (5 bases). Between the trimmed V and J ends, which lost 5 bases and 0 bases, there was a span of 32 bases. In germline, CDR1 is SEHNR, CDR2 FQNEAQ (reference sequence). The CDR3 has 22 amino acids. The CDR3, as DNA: TGTGCCAGCAGCGCAAGGTTCCCGGGACCGGATAGTCGCCCAAGCTCTGGAAACACCATATATTTT. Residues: CASSARFPGPDSRPSSGNTIYF.

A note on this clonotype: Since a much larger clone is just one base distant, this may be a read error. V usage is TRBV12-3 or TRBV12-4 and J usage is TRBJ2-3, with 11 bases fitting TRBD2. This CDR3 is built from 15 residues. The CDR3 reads CASSPRLAGTDPQYF. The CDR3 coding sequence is TGTGCCAGCAGTCCCAGACTAGCGGGGACAGATCCGCAGTATTTT.

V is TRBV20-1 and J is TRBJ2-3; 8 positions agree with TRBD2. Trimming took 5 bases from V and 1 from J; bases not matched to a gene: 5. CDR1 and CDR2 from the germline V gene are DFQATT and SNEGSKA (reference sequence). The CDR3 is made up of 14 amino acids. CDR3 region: CSAPQTSGTDTQYF. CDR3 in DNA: TGCAGTGCTCCACAGACTAGCGGCACAGATACGCAGTATTTT.

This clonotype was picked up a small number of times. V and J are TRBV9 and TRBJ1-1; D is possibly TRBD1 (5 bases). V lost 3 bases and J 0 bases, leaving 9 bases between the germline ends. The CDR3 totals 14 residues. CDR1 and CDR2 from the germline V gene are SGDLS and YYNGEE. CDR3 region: CASSADTLNTEAFF. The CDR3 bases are TGTGCCAGCAGCGCGGACACCTTGAACACTGAAGCTTTCTTT.